These T cell receptor beta chains were read from a single sample in a study of blood T cell repertoires in COVID-19. Using immunoSEQ multiplex PCR, the repertoire was profiled, and TCRdb retains in-frame clones only, with some absent. The profile shows around 300,000 clones, about 90% of them singletons. Specimen: peripheral blood. The receptors come from a young man with active or convalescent COVID-19. The CDR3 runs from the conserved cysteine through the conserved F or W. Each record gives: clone size, J gene, V gene, D gene, CDR3 protein, CDR3 DNA. D genes are given only for firm matches. Clone sizes are given selectively: once, few, many, or a class where the clone is expanded.

>.|TRBJ1-1|TRBV9|.
CATSAGGNTEAFF
TGTGCCACATCAGCGGGGGGCAACACTGAAGCTTTCTTT
>once|TRBJ2-5|TRBV29-1|TRBD1
CSLTTRGYLQETQYF
TGCAGCCTGACGACCAGGGGGTACCTCCAAGAGACCCAGTACTTC
>.|TRBJ1-5|TRBV28|.
CASSSGYQPQHF
TGTGCCAGCAGCTCAGGGTATCAGCCCCAGCATTTT
>.|TRBJ2-7|TRBV5-1|.
CASSYETVYEQYF
TGCGCCAGCAGCTATGAGACAGTTTACGAGCAGTACTTC
>.|TRBJ1-2|TRBV18|TRBD1
CASSPRTGTESYGYTF
TGTGCCAGCTCGCCGCGTACCGGGACAGAAAGCTATGGCTACACCTTC
>.|TRBJ1-5|TRBV3-1/TRBV3-2|TRBD1
CASSRQGAAQPQHF
TGTGCCAGCAGCAGACAGGGGGCGGCTCAGCCCCAGCATTTT
>.|TRBJ1-4|TRBV20-1|.
CSASSTRAANEKLFF
TGCAGTGCTAGTTCAACCAGGGCAGCTAATGAAAAACTGTTTTTT
>.|TRBJ1-2|TRBV19|.
CASSQGIYGYTF
TGTGCCAGTAGTCAGGGGATTTATGGCTACACCTTC
>.|TRBJ1-2|TRBV7-8|.
CASSLQTDYGYTF
TGTGCCAGCAGCTTACAAACAGACTATGGCTACACCTTC
>.|TRBJ2-3|TRBV7-3|TRBD1
CASSSQGYTDTQYF
TGTGCCAGCAGCTCACAGGGGTACACAGATACGCAGTATTTT
>.|TRBJ2-7|TRBV28|TRBD1
CASSTTTRDRGHSYEQYF
TGTGCCAGCAGTACCACTACTCGGGACAGGGGGCACTCCTACGAGCAGTACTTC
>.|TRBJ2-7|TRBV6-2/TRBV6-3|TRBD1
CASSYSPRTGALNYEQYF
TGTGCCAGCAGTTACAGTCCCAGGACAGGGGCCCTCAACTACGAGCAGTACTTC
>.|TRBJ2-7|TRBV5-6|.
CASSPTGVLTYEQYF
TGTGCCAGCAGCCCGACGGGGGTTCTGACCTACGAGCAGTACTTC
>once|TRBJ2-3|TRBV11-2|.
CASSLEYRRGTQYF
TGTGCCAGCAGCTTAGAGTACCGCCGCGGTACGCAGTATTTT
>.|TRBJ2-7|TRBV2|TRBD1
CASGGQSYEQYF
TGTGCCAGCGGGGGACAGTCGTACGAGCAGTACTTC
>.|TRBJ2-7|TRBV28|TRBD2
CASSPLLLLAGAYEQYF
TGTGCCAGCAGTCCCCTCTTGTTGTTAGCGGGAGCTTACGAGCAGTACTTC
>.|TRBJ2-7|TRBV11-2|TRBD2
CASSSAGGSSYEQYF
TGTGCCAGCAGCTCCGCAGGCGGGAGCTCCTACGAGCAGTACTTC
>many|TRBJ1-4|TRBV10-1|TRBD1
CASLRTGGISNEKLFF
TGCGCCAGCCTACGGACAGGGGGCATTAGTAATGAAAAACTGTTTTTT
>few|TRBJ1-2|TRBV7-2|.
CASSLSNSNIYGYTF
TGTGCCAGCAGCTTATCGAACAGTAACATCTATGGCTACACCTTC
>.|TRBJ2-7|TRBV14|.
CASSQVGRNEQYF
TGTGCCAGCAGCCAGGTAGGGAGGAACGAGCAGTACTTC
>.|TRBJ2-7|TRBV5-1|TRBD2
CASSYLSSASGRESTGQYF
TGCGCCAGCAGCTATTTGAGTTCTGCTAGCGGGAGGGAATCTACGGGGCAGTACTTC
>few|TRBJ2-1|TRBV9|.
CASSPSLAGSYNEQFF
TGTGCCAGCAGCCCGAGCCTCGCGGGGTCCTACAATGAGCAGTTCTTC
>.|TRBJ2-5|TRBV27|TRBD2
CASSAGTSVETQYF
TGTGCCAGCAGTGCGGGGACTAGCGTGGAGACCCAGTACTTC
>.|TRBJ2-2|TRBV6-6|TRBD1
CASSQDRGPAGELFF
TGTGCCAGCAGCCAAGACAGGGGGCCTGCCGGGGAGCTGTTTTTT
>.|TRBJ2-1|TRBV5-1|.
CASSLTGTFYNEQFF
TGCGCCAGCAGCTTAACAGGGACATTCTACAATGAGCAGTTCTTC
>.|TRBJ2-1|TRBV7-9|TRBD2
CASSFPRRGGSVNEQFF
TGTGCCAGCAGCTTCCCGCGGCGGGGGGGTAGTGTTAATGAGCAGTTCTTC
>few|TRBJ1-1|TRBV28|.
CASSSGAGHTEAFF
TGTGCCAGCTCAAGTGGGGCGGGGCACACTGAAGCTTTCTTT
>few|TRBJ1-3|TRBV5-5|TRBD1
CASSPPHGQGRSGNTIYF
TGTGCCAGCAGCCCGCCGCACGGACAGGGGAGGTCTGGAAACACCATATATTTT
>once|TRBJ2-7|TRBV3-1/TRBV3-2|.
CASSFQNEQYF
TGTGCCAGCAGCTTTCAAAACGAGCAGTACTTC
>.|TRBJ2-7|TRBV18|.
CASSPPSLGEQYF
TGTGCCAGCTCACCACCTTCGCTAGGTGAGCAGTACTTC
>.|TRBJ2-5|TRBV24-1|TRBD1
CATSDSPGQGRETQYF
TGTGCCACCAGTGATTCCCCGGGACAGGGAAGGGAGACCCAGTACTTC
>few|TRBJ2-1|TRBV7-6|TRBD2
CASSSLAGGYNEQFF
TGTGCCAGCAGCTCGCTAGCGGGAGGGTACAATGAGCAGTTCTTC
>.|TRBJ2-7|TRBV11-2|.
CASSPTGYEQYF
TGTGCCAGCAGCCCGACAGGCTACGAGCAGTACTTC
>.|TRBJ1-6|TRBV13|.
CASSLGSSYNSPLHF
TGTGCCAGCAGCTTAGGGAGCTCCTATAATTCACCCCTCCACTTT
>.|TRBJ2-4|TRBV5-1|.
CASSSPEMGSRAKNIQYF
TGCGCCAGCAGCTCCCCTGAAATGGGCTCAAGGGCCAAAAACATTCAGTACTTC
>.|TRBJ2-1|TRBV5-1|TRBD2
CASSRGGIEQFF
TGCGCCAGCAGCCGCGGGGGGATTGAGCAGTTCTTC
>.|TRBJ1-1|TRBV5-4|TRBD1
CASSWGQSDTEAFF
TGTGCCAGCAGCTGGGGACAGTCGGACACTGAAGCTTTCTTT
>.|TRBJ1-4|TRBV7-9|.
CASSPGDGNEKLFF
TGTGCCAGCAGCCCAGGGGACGGTAATGAAAAACTGTTTTTT
>.|TRBJ2-3|TRBV7-9|.
CASSTRRGYSTDTQYF
TGTGCCAGCAGCACACGCAGGGGCTATAGCACAGATACGCAGTATTTT
>.|TRBJ1-2|TRBV7-2|.
CASILIGATYGYTF
TGTGCCAGCATCCTTATTGGGGCTACCTATGGCTACACCTTC
>.|TRBJ2-7|TRBV27|TRBD2
CASSPGLRSYEQYF
TGTGCCAGCAGTCCGGGACTACGATCCTACGAGCAGTACTTC
>.|TRBJ1-6|TRBV20-1|.
CSASQRTLSGNSPLHF
TGCAGTGCTAGTCAAAGAACACTCTCGGGTAATTCACCCCTCCACTTT
>.|TRBJ2-3|TRBV20-1|TRBD2
CSANDPGSGGQTDTQYF
TGCAGTGCTAATGACCCTGGGAGCGGGGGGCAAACAGATACGCAGTATTTT